The 25 T cell receptor beta chains reported below all come from one sample, sequenced in a study of early stage breast cancer tumors. Data came from immunoSEQ multiplex PCR; TCRdb stores just in-frame clones and leaves some out. The sample has some 41,000 clones, 55% to 75% seen once. The sequenced sample consisted of blood. All receptors come from a person aged 45 to 60 with breast cancer.

The CDR3 reads CASSPKTSGGTQYF. The CDR3 region has the DNA TGTGCCAGTAGTCCAAAGACTAGCGGAGGGACCCAGTACTTC. The rearrangement uses TRBV19 and TRBJ2-5; 9 bases align to TRBD2. The germline CDR1 and CDR2 sequences are LNHDA and SQIVND (reference sequence). With V trimmed by 5 bases and J by 7 bases, 8 bases remained unmatched. This CDR3 is 14 amino acids long.

The chain links TRBV6-1 to TRBJ1-5; 8 bases line up with TRBD1. This CDR3 has 14 amino acids. Trimming at V came to 7 bases and at J to 4 bases, leaving 6 bases not matched to a gene. CDR1 is MNHNS, CDR2 SASEGT, per germline. The CDR3 here is CASNRDRGNQPQHF. In DNA, the CDR3 is TGTGCCAGCAACAGAGACAGGGGTAATCAGCCCCAGCATTTT.

This clone was seen a few times. The chain carries TRBV28 and TRBJ1-5; 12 bases map to TRBD1. In germline, CDR1 is MDHEN, CDR2 SYDVKM. This CDR3 is 17 amino acids long. V lost 6 bases and J lost 4; bases outside the gene matches: 10. The CDR3 DNA sequence: TGTGCCAGCAGCGCGGGGGACAGGGGGCGTGGAAATCAGCCCCAGCATTTT. Amino acids: CASSAGDRGRGNQPQHF.

V and J are TRBV2 and TRBJ2-5; 8 bases agree with TRBD1. The CDR3 has 14 residues. V dropped 6 bases and J dropped 2; count of bases not matched to a gene: 5. Looked up from germline, CDR1 is SNHLY and CDR2 is FYNNEI. The DNA of the CDR3 is TGTGCCAGCAGGACAGGGGCTAGTCAAGAGACCCAGTACTTC. As protein: CASRTGASQETQYF.

This rearrangement joins TRBV5-1 to TRBJ2-1, with 9 bases matching TRBD1. Germline CDR1 and CDR2: SGHRS and YFSETQ. V lost 0 bases to trimming and J lost 2 bases; unmatched junction nucleotides: 6. This CDR3 has 17 amino acids. In nucleotides, the CDR3 is TGCGCCAGCAGCTTGGGCGCCGGGACAGGGACCTACAATGAGCAGTTCTTC. Translation gives CASSLGAGTGTYNEQFF. Based on the CDR3 plus reference TRBV5-1 and TRBJ2-1, the full variable domain is KAGVTQTPRYLIKTRGQQVTLSCSPISGHRSVSWYQQTPGQGLQFLFEYFSETQRNKGNFPGRFSGRQFSNSRSEMNVSTLELGDSALYLCASSLGAGTGTYNEQFFGPGTRLTVL.

The gene calls are TRBV13 and TRBJ1-1, with D perhaps matching TRBD1 (6 bases). CDR3 length equals 12 residues. The V gene lost 4 bases and the J gene lost 4 bases, with 7 bases spanning the gap. Germline loops: CDR1 PRHDT, CDR2 FYEKMQ (reference sequence). The DNA for the CDR3 is TGTGCCAGCAGCTCACAGGGCACTGAAGCTTTCTTT. This gives the protein CASSSQGTEAFF.

The chain is built from TRBV5-6 and TRBJ1-1; 7 bases line up with TRBD1. The CDR3 contains 14 residues. V was clipped by 4 bases and J by 4 bases; unmatched bases: 7. Germline lookup yields CDR1 SGHDT and CDR2 YYEEEE. The CDR3 region is CASSPTGVGTEAFF. The CDR3, as DNA: TGTGCCAGCAGCCCTACAGGGGTGGGCACTGAAGCTTTCTTT.

The chain couples TRBV5-1 to TRBJ1-3; 8 nucleotides line up with TRBD1. J gave up 4 bases and V 0 bases, and 6 bases lay outside the gene matches. The CDR3 covers 16 residues. Germline loops: CDR1 SGHRS, CDR2 YFSETQ. The chain's CDR3 is CASSLERTGSGNTIYF. DNA of the CDR3: TGCGCCAGCAGCTTGGAGAGGACAGGGTCCGGAAACACCATATATTTT.

In DNA, the CDR3 is TGCGCCAGCAGCTTCCTCGGACAGGGACCCGAGCAGTACTTC. Translating it yields CASSFLGQGPEQYF. The rearrangement joins TRBV5-1 to TRBJ2-7, with 8 bases matching TRBD1. CDR1 and CDR2 (germline): SGHRS, YFSETQ. This CDR3 comprises 14 residues. J lost 6 bases, V lost 2 bases, and 7 bases had no gene match.

This clone was found a few times. This rearrangement joins TRBV29-1 to TRBJ1-2; 9 nucleotides align to TRBD1. V shed 5 bases and J 4 bases; nucleotides not matched to a gene: 5. Germline V gene lookup returns CDR1 SQVTM and CDR2 ANQGSEA. The CDR3 is 13 amino acids. This CDR3 is CSVPQGAGYGYTF. The DNA of the CDR3 is TGCAGCGTTCCACAGGGGGCGGGCTATGGCTACACCTTC. The whole variable domain, filled in from reference TRBV29-1 and TRBJ1-2, reads SAVISQKPSRDICQRGTSLTIQCQVDSQVTMMFWYRQQPGQSLTLIATANQGSEATYESGFVIDKFPISRPNLTFSTLTVSNMSPEDSSIYLCSVPQGAGYGYTFGSGTRLTVV.

The V and J genes are TRBV7-2 and TRBJ1-4, with D uncertain. CDR3 length: 14 amino acids. The V gene lost 5 bases and the J gene lost 5 bases, with 12 bases spanning the gap. In germline, CDR1 is SGHTA, CDR2 FQGNSA. CDR3 protein: CASSLRGSNEKLFF. As DNA, the CDR3 is TGTGCCAGCAGCCTACGGGGTTCGAATGAAAAACTGTTTTTT.

The chain has TRBV10-1 and TRBJ2-3, with 11 positions matching TRBD2. Trimming cost V 6 bases and J 4 bases; bases outside gene matches: 15. The germline gives CDR1 WNHNN, CDR2 SYGVQD (reference sequence). The CDR3 has 18 amino acids. CDR3 sequence reads: CASSLGTSGRGMPDTQYF. As DNA, the CDR3 is TGCGCCAGCAGCCTCGGGACTAGCGGTCGGGGGATGCCAGATACGCAGTATTTT.

J is TRBJ2-5 and V is TRBV9, with D hard to call. In germline, CDR1 is SGDLS, CDR2 YYNGEE. The V end was cut by 1 base, the J end by 5 bases, with 9 bases between. CDR3 length: 13 amino acids. The CDR3 spells CASSVSLIETQYF. The DNA of the CDR3 is TGTGCCAGCAGCGTAAGCCTCATCGAGACCCAGTACTTC.

CDR3 residues: CASSQPPGQGGNEQFF. In DNA form, the CDR3 reads TGCGCCAGCAGCCAACCCCCGGGACAGGGGGGCAATGAGCAGTTCTTC. This chain uses TRBV4-1 with TRBJ2-1; TRBD1 matches at 11 bases. The CDR3 is 16 amino acids. V shed 2 bases, J shed 6 bases, and the junction held 6 bases outside the gene matches. The germline V gene encodes CDR1 MGHRA and CDR2 YSYEKL.

This clone has a handful of counts. The CDR3 nucleotides read TGTGCCAGCAGACGAGATAGCGGGAACATTCAGTACTTC. Its protein is CASRRDSGNIQYF. V usage is TRBV7-2 and J usage is TRBJ2-4; 7 positions agree with TRBD2. V was pared by 6 bases and J by 7 bases, with 6 bases of the junction left unmatched. Per the germline V gene, CDR1 is SGHTA and CDR2 is FQGNSA. The CDR3 consists of 13 residues.

This clone came up once. The chain is built from TRBV5-5 and TRBJ2-7; 7 bases match TRBD1. V lost 5 bases, J lost 7 bases, and 9 bases stayed unmatched. The CDR3 sequence is 13 residues long. Germline V gene lookup returns CDR1 SGHKS and CDR2 YYEKEE (reference sequence). The chain's CDR3 is CASRPQGVAEQYV. CDR3 DNA sequence: TGTGCCAGCAGACCTCAGGGGGTAGCTGAGCAGTACGTC.

The J gene is TRBJ2-1, the V gene TRBV7-6; a weak D match, TRBD2 (6 bases). Germline-derived CDR1 and CDR2 are SGHVS and FNYEAQ. V lost 5 bases and J lost 1, with 12 bases in between. The CDR3 has 15 amino acids. CDR3 in DNA: TGTGCCAGCAGCCCAGTGGGGGGATCCTACAATGAGCAGTTCTTC. This encodes CASSPVGGSYNEQFF.

V usage is TRBV29-1 and J usage is TRBJ1-2; TRBD1 agrees at 7 bases. Per germline, CDR1 SQVTM and CDR2 ANQGSEA. The CDR3 is 12 amino acids. The J segment lost 5 bases and the V segment lost 6 bases, leaving 6 bases of the junction unmatched. CDR3 nucleotides: TGCAGCGTACAGGGGATTAGGTATGGCTACACCTTC. Its translation: CSVQGIRYGYTF.

V and J are TRBV5-4 and TRBJ1-4; no reliable D call. CDR1 is SGHNT and CDR2 is YYREEE in the germline V gene (reference sequence). CDR3 size: 14 residues. Trimming pared 0 bases from V and 5 bases from J, leaving 8 bases between. DNA for the CDR3: TGTGCCAGCAGCTTGGCGGGAAACAATGAAAAACTGTTTTTT. This translates into CASSLAGNNEKLFF.

The J gene is TRBJ1-2, the V gene TRBV6-1; D is perhaps TRBD1 (5 bases). V was cut by 5 bases and J by 2 bases, with 15 bases left in between. CDR3 length: 15 amino acids. Germline CDR1 reads MNHNS; CDR2 reads SASEGT. CDR3 bases: TGTGCCAGCAGTAGTGGAACTCCAGGGAACTATGGCTACACCTTC. Amino acid sequence: CASSSGTPGNYGYTF.

The chain is built from TRBV12-5 and TRBJ1-5; D may be TRBD1 (6 bases). CDR3 length: 15 amino acids. Trimming took 4 bases from V and 1 from J, leaving 11 bases between them. Germline CDR1 and CDR2: LGHNT and FRNRAP. The CDR3 here is CASGSPDRSNQPQHF. The CDR3, as DNA: TGTGCTAGTGGTTCTCCGGACAGAAGCAATCAGCCCCAGCATTTT. Drawing the rest from reference TRBV12-5 and TRBJ1-5, the complete variable domain is DARVTQTPRHKVTEMGQEVTMRCQPILGHNTVFWYRQTMMQGLELLAYFRNRAPLDDSGMPKDRFSAEMPDATLATLKIQPSEPRDSAVYFCASGSPDRSNQPQHFGDGTRLSIL.

The V and J genes are TRBV4-3 and TRBJ2-3; 7 positions match TRBD2. This CDR3 is built from 18 residues. CDR1 and CDR2 (germline): LGHNA, YSLEER. V shed 2 bases and J 4 bases; nucleotides not matched to a gene: 15. The DNA for the CDR3 is TGCGCCAGCAGCCAACAACGGGCGGTGGCGGGGGTAGCAGATACGCAGTATTTT. Translated, it gives CASSQQRAVAGVADTQYF.

The chain uses TRBV5-6 and TRBJ1-2; D perhaps matches TRBD1 (6 bases). V was shortened by 4 bases and J by 4 bases, with 20 bases between the two germline ends. In germline, CDR1 is SGHDT, CDR2 YYEEEE. The CDR3 consists of 16 residues. In nucleotides, the CDR3 is TGTGCCAGCAGCCCCCCGGCGGGGGGCCCGGTCTATGGCTACACCTTC. It is translated as CASSPPAGGPVYGYTF. Drawing the rest from reference TRBV5-6 and TRBJ1-2, the complete variable domain is DAGVTQSPTHLIKTRGQQVTLRCSPKSGHDTVSWYQQALGQGPQFIFQYYEEEERQRGNFPDRFSGHQFPNYSSELNVNALLLGDSALYLCASSPPAGGPVYGYTFGSGTRLTVV.

This chain joins TRBV5-4 and TRBJ1-3, with D possibly being TRBD1 (5 bases). V was cut by 0 bases and J by 0 bases, with 7 bases left in between. Germline V gene data show CDR1 as SGHNT and CDR2 as YYREEE (reference sequence). The CDR3 has 15 residues. The CDR3 DNA is TGTGCCAGCAGCTTGGACAGGATCTCTGGAAACACCATATATTTT. Its protein is CASSLDRISGNTIYF.

The rearrangement joins TRBV11-2 to TRBJ1-1; TRBD1 agrees at 10 bases. The CDR3 spans 15 residues. Trimming took 4 bases from V and 5 from J; bases not matched to a gene: 7. Germline CDR1 SGHAT, CDR2 FQNNGV. The CDR3 here is CASSSWDRGFTEAFF. As DNA, the CDR3 is TGTGCCAGCAGCTCCTGGGACAGGGGATTTACTGAAGCTTTCTTT.